The clone carrying this T cell receptor (beta chain) was picked up a small number of times. Its antigen is still unknown. RNA transcripts served as the template for amplifying TCR beta CDR3 regions. Using the HTBI primer set, a first-round RT-PCR was run on the TCR CDR3. TCRdb recomputed calls from the multiplex PCR reads with MiXCR, one row per CDR3 protein. The sample carries hundreds of thousands of distinct CDR3 sequences, 11% to 15% recorded once. This sample is part of a study of T cells in Graves' hyperthyroidism and ophthalmopathy. Study information: Peripheral blood was obtained at initial diagnosis, preceding any treatment.

Whole-study findings and limits: The model anticipated ophthalmopathy a median about 6.5 months pre-onset. Most thyroid clonotypes expanded above 0.001 were also detected in blood.

Exclusion of a patient resulted from uncontrolled infection, other autoimmune disease, pregnancy or lactation. The source is a woman younger than 35 with Graves' hyperthyroidism. The sample consisted of blood.

The CDR3 nucleotides read TGTGCCAGCAGTCGAAGACTAGCGGGAGTGAACACCGGGGAGCTGTTTTTT. It codes for CASSRRLAGVNTGELFF. The gene calls are TRBV12-3 or TRBV12-4 and TRBJ2-2; 12 nucleotides agree with TRBD2. This CDR3 region has 17 residues. The junction had 5 bases not matched to a gene; V was cut back by 5 bases and J by 1 base.